This T cell receptor (beta chain) derives from a study of blood T cell repertoires in COVID-19. In the study overall: COVID-19 samples from acute and convalescent phases originated in the United States, Italy and Spain. PBMCs, B-cell-depleted T cells, or T cells were the source of the cDNA or gDNA that made up the material.

Original processing notes: Reference gene primer amplification yielded estimated nucleated cell counts. TCRdb's copy holds only in-frame clones and misses some; the assay was immunoSEQ multiplex PCR. V, J and clone size reflect that table, while D and trimming were determined from the DNA. Of roughly 190,000 clones in the sample, around 80% are singletons; the top ten hold approximately 7.8%. Recruited during active infection, patients (from Seattle) were subsequently followed longitudinally. This clonotype was sampled from a woman aged 60-75 years with COVID-19, enrolled during active disease. The material sequenced was peripheral blood.

The CDR3 DNA is TGTGCCAGCAGTTACTCGGGACACCAGGGTGAAAAACTGTTTTTT. Protein sequence: CASSYSGHQGEKLFF. The chain combines TRBV6-5 with TRBJ1-4; tentatively, D is TRBD1 (6 bases). V was shortened by 0 bases and J by 7 bases, with 12 bases between the two germline ends. This CDR3 comprises 15 residues. From germline, CDR1 is MNHEY and CDR2 SVGAGI.